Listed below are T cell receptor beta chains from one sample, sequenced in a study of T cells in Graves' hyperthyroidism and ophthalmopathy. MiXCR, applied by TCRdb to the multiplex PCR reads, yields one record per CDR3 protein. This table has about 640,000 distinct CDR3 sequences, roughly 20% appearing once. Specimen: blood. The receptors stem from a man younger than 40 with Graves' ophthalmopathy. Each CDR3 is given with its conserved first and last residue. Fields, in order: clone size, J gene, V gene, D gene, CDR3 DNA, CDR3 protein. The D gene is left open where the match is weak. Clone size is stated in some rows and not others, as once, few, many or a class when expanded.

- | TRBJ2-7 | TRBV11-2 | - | TGTGCCAGCAGGGGGGACTTGGCCTACGAGCAGTACTTC | CASRGDLAYEQYF
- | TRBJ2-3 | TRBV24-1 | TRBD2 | TGTGCCACCAGCTTCCCGGGACTAGCGGGAGGGCTAAACACAGATACGCAGTATTTT | CATSFPGLAGGLNTDTQYF
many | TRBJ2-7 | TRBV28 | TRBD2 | TGTGCCAGCAGTTTATATTCTAGCGGGAGGTACTCCTACGAGCAGTACTTC | CASSLYSSGRYSYEQYF
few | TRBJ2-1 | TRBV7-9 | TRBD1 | TGTGCCAGCAGCCCGGACAGGGGATTCTCCTACAATGAGCAGTTCTTC | CASSPDRGFSYNEQFF
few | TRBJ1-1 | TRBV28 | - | TGTGCCACCACTCTTACGGGACCGTACACTGAAGCTTTCTTT | CATTLTGPYTEAFF
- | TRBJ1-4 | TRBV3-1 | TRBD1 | TGTGCCAGCAGCCGAGGCTCCGGGACAGGGGCCGAAAAACTGTTTTTT | CASSRGSGTGAEKLFF
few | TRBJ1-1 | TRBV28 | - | TGTGCCAGCAGTGAGCAGGGCTCCACTGAAGCTTTCTTT | CASSEQGSTEAFF
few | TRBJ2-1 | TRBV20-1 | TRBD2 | TGCAGTGCGAAAGGGACTAGGAACAATGAGCAGTTCTTC | CSAKGTRNNEQFF
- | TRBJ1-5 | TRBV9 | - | TGTGCCAGCAGCGTAGGTTACAATCAGCCCCAGCATTTT | CASSVGYNQPQHF
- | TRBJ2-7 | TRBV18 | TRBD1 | TGTGCCAGCTCCCCGACAGGGGACTCCTACGAGCAGTACTTC | CASSPTGDSYEQYF
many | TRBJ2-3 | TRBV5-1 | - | TGCGCCAGCAGCTTGGATCGTATGAACCGGGCAGATACGCAGTATTTT | CASSLDRMNRADTQYF
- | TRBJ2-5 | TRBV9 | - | TGTGCCAGCAGCGTAGGCTGGAATTCAGGAGAGACCCAGTACTTC | CASSVGWNSGETQYF
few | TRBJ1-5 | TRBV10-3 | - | TGTGCCATCAGTGAGGTCGAGAAAGCGGGAGTGGATACGCAGCATTTT | CAISEVEKAGVDTQHF
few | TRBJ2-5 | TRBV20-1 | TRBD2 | TGCAGTGCTAGAGAGGCTAGCGGTCAAGAGACCCAGTACTTC | CSAREASGQETQYF
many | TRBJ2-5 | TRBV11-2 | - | TGTGCCAGCAGCTTAGAGGGTATCGGGCCCCAAGAGACCCAGTACTTC | CASSLEGIGPQETQYF
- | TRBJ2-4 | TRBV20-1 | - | TGCAGTGCTCAATCTGATCGCCTGTTAGATCAGTACTTC | CSAQSDRLLDQYF
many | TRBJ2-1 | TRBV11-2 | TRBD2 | TGTGCCAGCAGCGCGGGGACTAGCGGGAGTGGAAATGAGCAGTTCTTC | CASSAGTSGSGNEQFF
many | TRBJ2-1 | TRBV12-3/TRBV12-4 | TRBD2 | TGTGCCAGCAGTTTGGGGACTAGCGGGAGGGCCTTGATTTTGAATGAGCAGTTCTTC | CASSLGTSGRALILNEQFF